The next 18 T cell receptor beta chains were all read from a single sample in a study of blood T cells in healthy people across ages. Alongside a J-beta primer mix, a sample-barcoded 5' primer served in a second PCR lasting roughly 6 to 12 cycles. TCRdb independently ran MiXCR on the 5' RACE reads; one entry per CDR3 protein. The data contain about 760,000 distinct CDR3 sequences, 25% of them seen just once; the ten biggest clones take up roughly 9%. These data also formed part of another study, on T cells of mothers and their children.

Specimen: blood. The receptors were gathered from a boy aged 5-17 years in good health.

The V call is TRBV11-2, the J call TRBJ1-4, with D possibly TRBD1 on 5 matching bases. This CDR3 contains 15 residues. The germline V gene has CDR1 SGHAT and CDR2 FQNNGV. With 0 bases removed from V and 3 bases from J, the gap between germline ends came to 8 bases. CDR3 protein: CASSLDRQPNEKLFF. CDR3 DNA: TGTGCCAGCAGCTTAGATCGACAGCCTAATGAAAAACTGTTTTTT. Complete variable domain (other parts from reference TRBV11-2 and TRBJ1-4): EAGVAQSPRYKIIEKRQSVAFWCNPISGHATLYWYQQILGQGPKLLIQFQNNGVVDDSQLPKDRFSAERLKGVDSTLKIQPAKLEDSAVYLCASSLDRQPNEKLFFGSGTQLSVL.

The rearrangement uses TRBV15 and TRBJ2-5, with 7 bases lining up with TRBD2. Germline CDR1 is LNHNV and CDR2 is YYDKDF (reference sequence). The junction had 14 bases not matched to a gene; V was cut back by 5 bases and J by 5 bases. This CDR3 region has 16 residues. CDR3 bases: TGTGCCACCAGCTCTCCGGGAGGACTAGGTGGGGAGACCCAGTACTTC. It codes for CATSSPGGLGGETQYF.

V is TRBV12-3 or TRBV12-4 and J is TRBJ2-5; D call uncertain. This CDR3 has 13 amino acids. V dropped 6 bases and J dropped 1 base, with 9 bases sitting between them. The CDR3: CASRGPSQETQYF. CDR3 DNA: TGTGCCAGCAGGGGCCCTTCCCAAGAGACCCAGTACTTC.

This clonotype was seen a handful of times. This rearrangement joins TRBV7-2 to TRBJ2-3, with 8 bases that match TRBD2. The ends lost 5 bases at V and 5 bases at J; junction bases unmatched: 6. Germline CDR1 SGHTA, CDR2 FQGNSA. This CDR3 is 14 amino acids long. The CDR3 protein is CASSMSGRRDTQYF. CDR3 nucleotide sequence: TGTGCCAGCAGCATGAGCGGGAGAAGAGATACGCAGTATTTT.

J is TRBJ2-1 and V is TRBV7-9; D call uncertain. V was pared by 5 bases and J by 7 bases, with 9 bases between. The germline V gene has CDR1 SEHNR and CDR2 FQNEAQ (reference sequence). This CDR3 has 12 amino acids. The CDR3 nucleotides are TGTGCCAGCAGCCTTACTATGAATGAGCAGTTCTTC. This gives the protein CASSLTMNEQFF.

CDR3 DNA: TGTGCCAGCAGCTTACCTGATGGCGTCTACGAGCAGTACTTC. This sequence encodes CASSLPDGVYEQYF. The chain recombines TRBV7-2 with TRBJ2-7; D gene unclear. The V gene's germline CDR1 is SGHTA and CDR2 FQGNSA. V was shortened by 2 bases and J by 3 bases, with 11 bases between the two germline ends. The CDR3 contains 14 residues. Drawing the rest from reference TRBV7-2 and TRBJ2-7, the complete variable domain is GAGVSQSPSNKVTEKGKDVELRCDPISGHTALYWYRQSLGQGLEFLIYFQGNSAPDKSGLPSDRFSAERTGGSVSTLTIQRTQQEDSAVYLCASSLPDGVYEQYFGPGTRLTVT.

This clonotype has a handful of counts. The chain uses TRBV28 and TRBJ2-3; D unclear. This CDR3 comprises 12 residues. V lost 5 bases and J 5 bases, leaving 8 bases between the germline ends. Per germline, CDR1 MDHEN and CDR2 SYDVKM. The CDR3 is CASSPLQDTQYF. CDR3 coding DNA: TGTGCCAGCAGTCCCTTACAAGATACGCAGTATTTT.

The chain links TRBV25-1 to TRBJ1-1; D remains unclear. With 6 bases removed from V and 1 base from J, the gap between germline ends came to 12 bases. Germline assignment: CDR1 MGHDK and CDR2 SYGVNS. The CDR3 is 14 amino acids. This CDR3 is CASSGDFWNTEAFF. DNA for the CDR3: TGTGCCAGCAGCGGGGATTTTTGGAACACTGAAGCTTTCTTT.

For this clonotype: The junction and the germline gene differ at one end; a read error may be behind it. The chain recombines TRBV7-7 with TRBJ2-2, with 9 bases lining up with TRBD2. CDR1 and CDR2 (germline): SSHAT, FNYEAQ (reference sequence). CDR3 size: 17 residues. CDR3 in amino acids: CASSLELAGENTGELFF. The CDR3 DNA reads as TGTGCTAGCAGCTTAGAGTTAGCGGGGGAGAACACCGGGGAGCTGTTTTTT.

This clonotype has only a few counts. DNA for the CDR3: TGTGCCAGCAGCCAAGTTTCCCGGGACCCAACAACCTATGGCTACACCTTC. It is translated as CASSQVSRDPTTYGYTF. V usage is TRBV14 and J usage is TRBJ1-2; TRBD1 is a possible D gene (5 bases). V was pared by 1 base and J by 4 bases, with 19 bases between. This CDR3 spans 17 amino acids. From germline, CDR1 is SGHDN and CDR2 FVKESK.

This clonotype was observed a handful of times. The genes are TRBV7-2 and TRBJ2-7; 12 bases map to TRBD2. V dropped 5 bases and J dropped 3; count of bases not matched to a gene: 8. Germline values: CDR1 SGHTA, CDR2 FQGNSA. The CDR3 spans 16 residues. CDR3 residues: CASSRRTSGTYYEQYF. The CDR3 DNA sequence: TGTGCCAGCAGCCGACGGACTAGCGGGACCTACTACGAGCAGTACTTC.

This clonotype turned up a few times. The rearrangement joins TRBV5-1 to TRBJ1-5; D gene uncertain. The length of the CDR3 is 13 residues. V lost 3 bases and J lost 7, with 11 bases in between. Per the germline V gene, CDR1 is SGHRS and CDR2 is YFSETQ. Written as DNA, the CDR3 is TGCGCCAGCAGCTCCGGGCCCGGGCAGCCCCAGCATTTT. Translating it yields CASSSGPGQPQHF. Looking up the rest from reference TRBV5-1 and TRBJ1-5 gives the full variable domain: KAGVTQTPRYLIKTRGQQVTLSCSPISGHRSVSWYQQTPGQGLQFLFEYFSETQRNKGNFPGRFSGRQFSNSRSEMNVSTLELGDSALYLCASSSGPGQPQHFGDGTRLSIL.

The CDR3 nucleotides read TGCGCCAGCAGCCAAGGCGTAGCGGGGGGGCAAGATACGCAGTATTTT. This gives the protein CASSQGVAGGQDTQYF. The chain is built from TRBV4-3 and TRBJ2-3; 11 bases are shared with TRBD2. The CDR3 spans 16 residues. The germline CDR1 and CDR2 sequences are LGHNA and YSLEER. The ends lost 1 base at V and 5 bases at J; junction bases unmatched: 5.

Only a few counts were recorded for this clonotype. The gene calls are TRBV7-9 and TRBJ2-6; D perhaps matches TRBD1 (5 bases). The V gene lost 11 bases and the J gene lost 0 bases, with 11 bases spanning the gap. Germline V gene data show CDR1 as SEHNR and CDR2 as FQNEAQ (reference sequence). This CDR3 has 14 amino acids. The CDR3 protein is CASGRASGANVLTF. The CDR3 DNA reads TGTGCCTCGGGCAGGGCCTCTGGGGCCAACGTCCTGACTTTC.

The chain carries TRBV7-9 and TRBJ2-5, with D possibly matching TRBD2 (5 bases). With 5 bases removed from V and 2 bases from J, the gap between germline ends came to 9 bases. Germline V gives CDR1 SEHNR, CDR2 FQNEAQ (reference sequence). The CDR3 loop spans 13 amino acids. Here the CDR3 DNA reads TGTGCCAGCAGCCAGAGGGAACAAGAGACCCAGTACTTC. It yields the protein CASSQREQETQYF.

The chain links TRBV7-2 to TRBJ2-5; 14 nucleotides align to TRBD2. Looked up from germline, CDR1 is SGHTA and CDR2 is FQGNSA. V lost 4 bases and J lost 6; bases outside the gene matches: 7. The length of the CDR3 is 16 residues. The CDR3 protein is CASSSSGTSGRKTQYF. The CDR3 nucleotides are TGTGCCAGCAGCTCCTCCGGGACTAGCGGGAGAAAGACCCAGTACTTC.

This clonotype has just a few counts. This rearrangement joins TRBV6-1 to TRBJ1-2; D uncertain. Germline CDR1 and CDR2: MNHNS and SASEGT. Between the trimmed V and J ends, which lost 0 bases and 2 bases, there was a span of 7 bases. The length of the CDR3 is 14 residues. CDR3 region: CASSEAEENYGYTF. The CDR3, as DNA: TGTGCCAGCAGTGAAGCAGAGGAGAACTATGGCTACACCTTC.

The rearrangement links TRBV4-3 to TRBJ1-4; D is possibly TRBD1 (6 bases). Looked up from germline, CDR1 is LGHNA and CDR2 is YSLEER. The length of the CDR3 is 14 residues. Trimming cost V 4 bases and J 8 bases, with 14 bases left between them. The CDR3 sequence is CASSRAGDGEKLFF. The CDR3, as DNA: TGCGCCAGCAGCCGGGCAGGGGATGGCGAAAAACTGTTTTTT.